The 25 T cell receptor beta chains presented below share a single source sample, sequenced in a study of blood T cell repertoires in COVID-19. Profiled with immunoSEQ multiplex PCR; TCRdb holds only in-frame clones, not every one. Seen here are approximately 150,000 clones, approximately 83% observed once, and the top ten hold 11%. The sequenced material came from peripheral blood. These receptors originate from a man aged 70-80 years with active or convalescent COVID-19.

CDR3 sequence: CASSVVSSRNTEAFF. The CDR3 DNA reads as TGTGCCAGCAGCGTAGTTTCGTCCAGGAACACTGAAGCTTTCTTT. This chain connects TRBV9 to TRBJ1-1; no clear D gene. This CDR3 is 15 amino acids long. The germline V and J ends were trimmed by 0 bases and 1 base, with 10 bases remaining between them. CDR1 is SGDLS, CDR2 YYNGEE, per germline.

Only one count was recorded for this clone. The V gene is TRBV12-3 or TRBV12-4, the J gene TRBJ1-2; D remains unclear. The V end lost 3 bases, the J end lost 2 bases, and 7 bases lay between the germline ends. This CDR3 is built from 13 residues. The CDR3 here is CASSFMENYGYTF. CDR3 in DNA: TGTGCCAGCAGTTTTATGGAGAACTATGGCTACACCTTC.

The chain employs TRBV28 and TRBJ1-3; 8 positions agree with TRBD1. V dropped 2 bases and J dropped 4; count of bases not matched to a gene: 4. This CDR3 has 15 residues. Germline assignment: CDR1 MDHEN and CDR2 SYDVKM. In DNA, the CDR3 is TGTGCCAGCAGTTTAGTACAGGGGGGCGGAAACACCATATATTTT. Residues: CASSLVQGGGNTIYF.

CDR3 sequence reads: CASSPGQGAAYGYTF. CDR3 sequence (DNA): TGTGCCAGTAGTCCCGGACAGGGGGCGGCCTATGGCTACACCTTC. V gene TRBV19 combines with J gene TRBJ1-2; 11 bases fit TRBD1. The CDR3 extends over 15 amino acids. Trimming took 5 bases from V and 4 from J; bases not matched to a gene: 6. Germline V gene lookup returns CDR1 LNHDA and CDR2 SQIVND (reference sequence).

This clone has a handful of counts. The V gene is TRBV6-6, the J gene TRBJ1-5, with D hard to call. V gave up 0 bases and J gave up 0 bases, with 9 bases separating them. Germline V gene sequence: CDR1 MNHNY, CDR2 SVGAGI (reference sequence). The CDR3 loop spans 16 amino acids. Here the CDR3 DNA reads TGTGCCAGCAGTTACTCGATTGGCACTAGCAATCAGCCCCAGCATTTT. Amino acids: CASSYSIGTSNQPQHF.

CDR3 amino acids: CASSPTLTRGQGIQYF. As DNA, the CDR3 is TGCGCCAGCAGCCCGACCTTGACCCGCGGACAGGGCATTCAGTACTTC. The chain links TRBV5-1 to TRBJ2-4, with 8 positions matching TRBD1. Trimming cost V 4 bases and J 9 bases; bases outside gene matches: 15. This CDR3 contains 16 residues. Germline V gene sequence: CDR1 SGHRS, CDR2 YFSETQ.

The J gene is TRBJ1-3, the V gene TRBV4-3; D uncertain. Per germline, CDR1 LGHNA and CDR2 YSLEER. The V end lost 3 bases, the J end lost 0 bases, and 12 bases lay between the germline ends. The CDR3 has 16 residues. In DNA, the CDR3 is TGCGCCAGCAGCCAGAGCGCCTATAGCTCTGGAAACACCATATATTTT. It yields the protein CASSQSAYSSGNTIYF.

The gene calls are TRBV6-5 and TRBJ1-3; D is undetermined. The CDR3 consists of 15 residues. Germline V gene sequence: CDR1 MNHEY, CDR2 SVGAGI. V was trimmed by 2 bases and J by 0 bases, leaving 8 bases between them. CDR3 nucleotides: TGTGCCAGCAGTTACGGAGAAGGCTCTGGAAACACCATATATTTT. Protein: CASSYGEGSGNTIYF.

CDR3 sequence: CATSRAGTRANTDTQYF. CDR3 nucleotide sequence: TGTGCCACCAGCAGAGCCGGGACTAGAGCGAACACAGATACGCAGTATTTT. The chain uses TRBV15 and TRBJ2-3; 8 positions match TRBD2. V gave up 1 base and J gave up 2 bases; unmatched junction bases: 8. From germline, CDR1 is LNHNV and CDR2 YYDKDF (reference sequence). This CDR3 has 17 amino acids.

DNA of the CDR3: TGTGCCAGCAGCACCCGGGGGGGGAACACTGAAGCTTTCTTT. The encoded protein is CASSTRGGNTEAFF. The chain carries TRBV11-2 and TRBJ1-1; D possibly corresponds to TRBD1 (5 bases). The V gene's germline CDR1 is SGHAT and CDR2 FQNNGV. There are 14 residues in the CDR3. V was shortened by 5 bases and J by 1 base, with 11 bases between the two germline ends. The full variable domain, its missing parts supplied by reference TRBV11-2 and TRBJ1-1, is EAGVAQSPRYKIIEKRQSVAFWCNPISGHATLYWYQQILGQGPKLLIQFQNNGVVDDSQLPKDRFSAERLKGVDSTLKIQPAKLEDSAVYLCASSTRGGNTEAFFGQGTRLTVV.

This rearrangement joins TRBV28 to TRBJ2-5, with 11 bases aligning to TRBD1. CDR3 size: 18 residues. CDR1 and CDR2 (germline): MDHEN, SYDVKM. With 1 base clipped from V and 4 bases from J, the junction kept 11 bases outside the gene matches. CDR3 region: CASSLSGQGARGRETQYF. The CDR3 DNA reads TGTGCCAGCAGTTTATCAGGACAGGGGGCGCGAGGACGAGAGACCCAGTACTTC.

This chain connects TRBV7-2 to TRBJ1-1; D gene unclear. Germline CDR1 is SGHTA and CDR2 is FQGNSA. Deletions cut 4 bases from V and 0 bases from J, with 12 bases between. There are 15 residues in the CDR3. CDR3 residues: CASSSQIQVNTEAFF. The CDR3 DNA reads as TGTGCCAGCAGCTCCCAAATACAAGTGAACACTGAAGCTTTCTTT.

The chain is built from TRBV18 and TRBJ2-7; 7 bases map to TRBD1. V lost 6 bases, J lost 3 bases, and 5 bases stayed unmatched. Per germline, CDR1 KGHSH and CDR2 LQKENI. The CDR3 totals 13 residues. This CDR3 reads CASSRGQDYEQYF. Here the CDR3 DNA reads TGTGCCAGCTCCCGCGGACAGGACTACGAGCAGTACTTC.

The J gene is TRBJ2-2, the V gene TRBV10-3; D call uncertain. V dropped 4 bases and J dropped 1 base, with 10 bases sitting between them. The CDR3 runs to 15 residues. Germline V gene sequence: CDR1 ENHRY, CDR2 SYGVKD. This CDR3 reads CAISALVGNTGELFF. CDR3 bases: TGTGCCATCAGTGCCCTGGTCGGGAACACCGGGGAGCTGTTTTTT.

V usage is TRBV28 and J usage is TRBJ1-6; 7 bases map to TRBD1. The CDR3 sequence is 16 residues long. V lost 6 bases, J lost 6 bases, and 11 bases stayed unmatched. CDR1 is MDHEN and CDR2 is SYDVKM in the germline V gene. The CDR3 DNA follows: TGTGCCAGCAGCCGGGACGGGCAGGGGGGTAATTCACCCCTCCACTTT. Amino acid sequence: CASSRDGQGGNSPLHF. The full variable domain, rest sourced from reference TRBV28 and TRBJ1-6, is DVKVTQSSRYLVKRTGEKVFLECVQDMDHENMFWYRQDPGLGLRLIYFSYDVKMKEKGDIPEGYSVSREKKERFSLILESASTNQTSMYLCASSRDGQGGNSPLHFGNGTRLTVT.

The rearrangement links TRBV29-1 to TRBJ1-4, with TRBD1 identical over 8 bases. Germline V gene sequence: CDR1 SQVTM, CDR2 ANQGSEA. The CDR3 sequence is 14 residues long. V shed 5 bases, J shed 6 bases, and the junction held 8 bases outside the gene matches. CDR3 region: CSVTSGGGYEKLFF. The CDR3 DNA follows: TGCAGCGTTACCTCAGGGGGCGGGTATGAAAAACTGTTTTTT.

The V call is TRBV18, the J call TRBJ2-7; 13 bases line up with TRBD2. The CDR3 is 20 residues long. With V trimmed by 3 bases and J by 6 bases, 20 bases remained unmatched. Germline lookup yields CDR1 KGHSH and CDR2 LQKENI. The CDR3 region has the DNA TGTGCCAGCTCACCCCGGCCCGGCCTGCTCAAACTAGCGGGAGGGCCCGAGCAGTACTTC. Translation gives CASSPRPGLLKLAGGPEQYF.

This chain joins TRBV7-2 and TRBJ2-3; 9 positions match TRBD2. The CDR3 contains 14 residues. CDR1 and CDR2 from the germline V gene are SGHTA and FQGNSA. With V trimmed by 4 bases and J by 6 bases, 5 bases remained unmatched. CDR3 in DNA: TGTGCCAGCAGCTCCGCGGGGGGGGCCGATACGCAGTATTTT. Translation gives CASSSAGGADTQYF.

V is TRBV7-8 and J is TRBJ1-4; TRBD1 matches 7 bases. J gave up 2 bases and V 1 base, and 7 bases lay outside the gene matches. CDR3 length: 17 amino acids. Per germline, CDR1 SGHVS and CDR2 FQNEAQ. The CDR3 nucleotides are TGTGCCAGCAGCTTAGGACAGGGTGGGATCACTAATGAAAAACTGTTTTTT. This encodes CASSLGQGGITNEKLFF.

The CDR3 DNA sequence: TGTGCCAGCAGTTACACTACGCTAGCCAAAAACATTCAGTACTTC. Translation gives CASSYTTLAKNIQYF. This chain links TRBV6-6 with TRBJ2-4; unclear D gene. The CDR3 is 15 amino acids. V lost 2 bases and J lost 0, with 8 bases in between. Germline assignment: CDR1 MNHNY and CDR2 SVGAGI (reference sequence).

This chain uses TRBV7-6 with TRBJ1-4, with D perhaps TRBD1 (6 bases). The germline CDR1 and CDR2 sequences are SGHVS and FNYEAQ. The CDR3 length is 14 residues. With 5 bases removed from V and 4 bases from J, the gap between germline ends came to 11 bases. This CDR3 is CASSEDRYNEKLFF. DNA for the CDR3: TGTGCCAGCAGCGAGGACAGATATAATGAAAAACTGTTTTTT.

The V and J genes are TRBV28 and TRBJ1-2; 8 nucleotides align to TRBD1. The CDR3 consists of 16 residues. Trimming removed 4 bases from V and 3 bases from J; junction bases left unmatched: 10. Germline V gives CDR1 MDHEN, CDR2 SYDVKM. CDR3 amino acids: CASSSPAGGSDYGYTF. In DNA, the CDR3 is TGTGCCAGCAGTTCGCCTGCAGGGGGCAGTGACTATGGCTACACCTTC.

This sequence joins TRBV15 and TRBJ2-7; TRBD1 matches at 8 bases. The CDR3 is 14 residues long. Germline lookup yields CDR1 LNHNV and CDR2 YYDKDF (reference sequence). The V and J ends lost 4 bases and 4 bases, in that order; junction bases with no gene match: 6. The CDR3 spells CATSTDRVSYEQYF. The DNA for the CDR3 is TGTGCCACCAGCACGGACAGGGTTTCATACGAGCAGTACTTC.

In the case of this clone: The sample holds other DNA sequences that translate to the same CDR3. The CDR3 DNA follows: TGCGCCAGCAGCTTGGGGGGCAACTCCTACGAGCAGTACTTC. Translation gives CASSLGGNSYEQYF. The chain employs TRBV5-1 and TRBJ2-7; tentative D call: TRBD1 (5 bases). Germline values: CDR1 SGHRS, CDR2 YFSETQ. The CDR3 spans 14 residues. Trimming pared 0 bases from V and 0 bases from J, leaving 7 bases between. The variable domain in full, completed from reference TRBV5-1 and TRBJ2-7, reads KAGVTQTPRYLIKTRGQQVTLSCSPISGHRSVSWYQQTPGQGLQFLFEYFSETQRNKGNFPGRFSGRQFSNSRSEMNVSTLELGDSALYLCASSLGGNSYEQYFGPGTRLTVT.

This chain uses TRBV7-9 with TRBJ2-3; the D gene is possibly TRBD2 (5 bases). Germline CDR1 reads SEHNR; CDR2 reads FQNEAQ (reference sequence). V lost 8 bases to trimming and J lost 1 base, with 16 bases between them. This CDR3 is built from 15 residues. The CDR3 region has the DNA TGTGCCAGCCTTATGAGGGAATCACGCACAGATACGCAGTATTTT. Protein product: CASLMRESRTDTQYF.